This entry features one T cell receptor beta chain sequence. The sample belongs to a study of shared clonotypes between healthy human individuals. With V trimmed by 7 bases and J by 5 bases, 14 bases remained unmatched. The CDR3 has 16 amino acids. CDR1 and CDR2 (germline): MDHEN, SYDVKM. Some clones are missing from TCRdb's copy, which holds only in-frame ones; the method was immunoSEQ multiplex PCR. The data contain about 2.4 million clones, approximately 93% of them seen just once; the ten biggest clones take up roughly 0.36%. The sample consisted of naive CD4+ T cells from PBMCs. Subset in this sample: CD45RA+ positively selected. The rearrangement links TRBV28 to TRBJ2-3; 8 nucleotides match TRBD1. The sequence derives from a man between 18 and 35 years old in good health. Some clones in this sample may be carry-over from other donors' samples. This CDR3 is CASTPPQGASVDTQYF. The CDR3 bases are TGTGCCAGCACCCCTCCGCAGGGGGCGTCTGTAGATACGCAGTATTTT.